This is a list of T cell receptor beta chains from one sample in a study of blood T cell repertoires in COVID-19. Data came from immunoSEQ multiplex PCR; TCRdb stores just in-frame clones and leaves some out. The sample lists about 26,000 clones; roughly 70% were seen once. The sample taken for sequencing was peripheral blood. The receptors come from a man aged 55 to 70 with active or convalescent COVID-19. CDR3s include the opening cysteine and the closing phenylalanine or tryptophan. D genes are given only for firm matches. Clone size, where shown, is once, few, many, or a class for clones that have expanded.

v_call	d_call	j_call	clone_size	cdr3_nt	cdr3_aa
TRBV6-1	-	TRBJ1-5	once	TGTGCCAGCAGTGAAGGGCAGGGCGGACAGCCCCAGCATTTT	CASSEGQGGQPQHF
TRBV10-3	TRBD1	TRBJ2-7	-	TGTGCCATCAGTGAGTCGACAGGGGCCTACGAGCAGTACTTC	CAISESTGAYEQYF
TRBV30	TRBD2	TRBJ2-5	-	TGTGCCTGGAGAGGACTAGCGGGAGTTGGGATTCAGGAGACCCAGTACTTC	CAWRGLAGVGIQETQYF
TRBV18	TRBD1	TRBJ2-5	-	TGTGCCAGCTCACCACCGAGGGGACAGGGACAAGAGACCCAGTACTTC	CASSPPRGQGQETQYF
TRBV7-9	-	TRBJ2-2	few	TGTGCCAGCAGCCCGATGGGGGCAACCGGGGAGCTGTTTTTT	CASSPMGATGELFF
TRBV3-1/TRBV3-2	TRBD1	TRBJ1-5	-	TGTGCCAGCAGCCAGGGCGGAGGGGGCCATCAGCCCCAGCATTTT	CASSQGGGGHQPQHF
TRBV30	TRBD1	TRBJ1-3	-	TGTGCCTGGACCCGGGACAGGACGTACACCATATATTTT	CAWTRDRTYTIYF
TRBV5-1	TRBD1	TRBJ1-1	-	TGCGCCAACAGCTCCGGGACAGGGATGAACACTGAAGCTTTCTTT	CANSSGTGMNTEAFF
TRBV19	TRBD2	TRBJ2-1	-	TGTGCCAGTAGTAAGGTAGCGGGAGGGGGGTACAATGAGCAGTTCTTC	CASSKVAGGGYNEQFF
TRBV7-9	-	TRBJ2-7	few	TGTGCCAGCAGCTTGCTCCGGAGTGGCCTAGCAAGCTACGAGCAGTACTTC	CASSLLRSGLASYEQYF